Listed below are T cell receptor beta chains from one sample, sequenced in a study of Tregs in tolerant kidney transplant recipients. TCRdb's table, derived via immunoSEQ multiplex PCR, lists solely in-frame clones and lacks some. The sample has some 90,000 clones; more than 90% are singletons. The sequenced material came from CD8+ T cells from blood. The receptors derive from a human donor in good health. Each CDR3 is given without its conserved first and last residue. The size of a clone is reported for some rows only, either as once, few or many, or as a class for expanded clones.

clone_size,v_call,cdr3_aa
-,TRBV19,ASKGSLAYNEQF
-,TRBV6-5,ASSYSSGGYGYT
-,TRBV27,ASRDSPDTQY
-,TRBV7-3,ASSFSGGAGDTQY
-,TRBV25-1,ASRPDRESAEQY
-,TRBV2,ASSESGGGYEQY
once,TRBV27,ASSLIAGVYEQY
-,TRBV19,AGPSSGAEDTQY
-,TRBV7-9,ASTPPTGYNEQF
-,TRBV9,ASTPRVGNTIY
-,TRBV27,ASSVGLSYEQY
-,TRBV6-1,ASSDGLAGAGELF
-,TRBV6-4,ASRDSIQETQY
-,TRBV19,ASWTGTLNYGYT
-,TRBV7-7,ASSLTGASTDTQY
-,TRBV5-1,ASDEDGELF
few,TRBV6-4,ASSDSGGSTDTQY
few,TRBV7-9,ASSLFDRMAEKLF
-,TRBV7-8,ASSSDRENEKLF
-,TRBV5-6,ASSPGQGSYGYT
-,TRBV7-7,ASSLGQGAAYEQY
-,TRBV7-2,ASSKGLAVLAKNIQY
-,TRBV10-1,ASSETSGGFNEQF
-,TRBV27,ASSHRGSNYGYT
-,TRBV5-5,ASSAPLHEQY
-,TRBV30,AWSNYGYT
-,TRBV6-1,ASPRQGEEVGYT
-,TRBV10-2,ASSEGNEKLF
few,TRBV13,ASRIRDTSTDTQY
-,TRBV9,ASSVGAIGPGGNTEAF
once,TRBV15,ATSSMAYSYNSPLH
-,TRBV9,ASSGVSTPYTDTQY
once,TRBV29-1,SVEQSGGEKLF
-,TRBV2,ASSEARDRGYSNQPQH
-,TRBV27,ASSPRDRGSHEQY
-,TRBV7-8,ASSLVAGGANYGYT
-,TRBV30,AWSAFGHEQF
-,TRBV6-4,ASSTSDYNEQF
once,TRBV6-5,ASSYSRDSPLH
-,TRBV6-6,ASSYTRGYT
-,TRBV2,ASRTGSGELF
once,TRBV19,ASSISDYYGYT
few,TRBV14,ASSFRDRDTEAF